The clone carrying this T cell receptor (beta chain) was recorded a few times. Its antigen is unknown. Deep sequencing aimed at 1 in 200,000 to 1 in 1 million T cells' resolution. The protocol was immunoSEQ multiplex PCR, while the TCRdb copy is restricted to in-frame clones and leaves out a portion. The repertoire holds about 140,000 clones, with around 81% as singletons. V was trimmed by 5 bases and J by 0 bases, leaving 15 bases between them. The CDR3 consists of 16 residues. CDR1 and CDR2 from the germline V gene are MGHRA and YSYEKL. This entry belongs to a study of cytotoxic CD8 clonotypes in ibrutinib-treated CLL. About the research overall: Enrolment comprised about 10 relapsed/refractory and about 16 treatment-naive patients; under 18 were IGHV unmutated. General study findings and limits: Baseline levels were approached again at progression, after clonality had risen at ibrutinib response. Sustained-remission and progressing patients had different sampling times.

The TCR sequence derives from a human donor with chronic lymphocytic leukemia. Sequencing used PBMCs, obtained after 36 months of ibrutinib treatment. V and J are TRBV4-1 and TRBJ2-3, with D possibly matching TRBD2 (6 bases). The CDR3 region has the DNA TGCGCCAGCAGCTCCCGGGCGGGGACGAGCACAGATACGCAGTATTTT. It translates to CASSSRAGTSTDTQYF.